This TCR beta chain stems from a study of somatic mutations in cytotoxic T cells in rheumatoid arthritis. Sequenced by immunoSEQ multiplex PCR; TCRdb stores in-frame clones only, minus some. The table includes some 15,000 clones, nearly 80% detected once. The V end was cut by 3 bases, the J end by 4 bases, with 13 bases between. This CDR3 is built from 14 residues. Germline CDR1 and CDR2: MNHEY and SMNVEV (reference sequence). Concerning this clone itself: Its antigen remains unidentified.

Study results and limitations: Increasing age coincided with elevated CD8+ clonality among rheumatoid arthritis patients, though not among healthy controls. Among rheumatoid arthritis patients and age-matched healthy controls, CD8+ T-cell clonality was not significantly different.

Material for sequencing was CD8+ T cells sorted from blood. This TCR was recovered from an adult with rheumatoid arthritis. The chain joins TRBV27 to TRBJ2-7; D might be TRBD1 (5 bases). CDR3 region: CASSLKGQPYEQYF. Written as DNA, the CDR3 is TGTGCCAGCAGTTTGAAAGGACAACCATACGAGCAGTACTTC.